This T cell receptor (beta chain) emerged from a study of shared clonotypes between healthy human individuals. This CDR3 region has 17 residues. Germline V lookup: CDR1 GTSNPN, CDR2 SVGIG (reference sequence). Trimming stripped 2 bases from V and 0 bases from J, with 17 bases between. Clones were sequenced by immunoSEQ multiplex PCR, and TCRdb holds only the in-frame ones, with some missing. The table records about 2 million clones, around 95% of them present only once. The table lists this clone with a count of one. A much larger clone differs from this one at a single base, so this may be a read error.

The clonotype comes from a young man in good health. V and J are TRBV30 and TRBJ1-5; D perhaps matches TRBD1 (5 bases). Sequencing was done on a sample of naive CD4+ T cells sorted from blood. Sample subset: CD45RA+ positively selected. In DNA form, the CDR3 reads TGTGCCTGGAGTTTGGGGACGAGTGGCTATAGCAATCAGCCCCAGCATTTT. It specifies CAWSLGTSGYSNQPQHF.